Listed below are T cell receptor beta chains from one sample, sequenced in a study of T-cell reconstitution after alpha-beta-depleted transplantation in children. TCRdb called the PCR reads again in MiXCR, with one record for every CDR3 protein. This sample has 440,000 or so distinct CDR3 sequences; over 40% occur once, and the top ten carry about 30%. The specimen was PBMCs, collected before TCRalphabeta/CD19-depleted stem cell transplant. These receptors originate from a girl aged 2 to 9 with aplastic anemia, due to receive a stem cell transplant. Each CDR3 is given with its conserved first and last residue. D genes are given only for firm matches. Rows may omit the clone size; those that give it use once, few, many or a size class.

V	size	D	J	DNA	CDR3
TRBV10-3	few	.	TRBJ2-5	TGTGCCATCAGTGAAACGGGGGCTGACCAAGAGACCCAGTACTTC	CAISETGADQETQYF
TRBV14	many	TRBD2	TRBJ2-7	TGTGCCAGCAGCCAGAGCGTGACTAGCGGGCCCTCCTACGAGCAGTACTTC	CASSQSVTSGPSYEQYF
TRBV5-1	few	.	TRBJ2-3	TGCGCCAGCAGCAGAACACCGGACAGTAGCACAGATACGCAGTATTTT	CASSRTPDSSTDTQYF
TRBV27	.	.	TRBJ1-2	TGTGCCAGTGCCCGGGGGGCGGGCTATGGCTACACCTTC	CASARGAGYGYTF
TRBV7-2	many	.	TRBJ2-7	TGTGCCAGCAGCATGCGGGGCTACGAGCAGTACTTC	CASSMRGYEQYF
TRBV2	.	TRBD2	TRBJ2-2	TGTGCCAGCAGTGAACTAGCGGGGAACACCGGGGAGCTGTTTTTT	CASSELAGNTGELFF
TRBV15	.	.	TRBJ2-7	TGTGCCACCAGCCCCCCCGGGGCAGGGCCTAACGAGCAGTACTTC	CATSPPGAGPNEQYF
TRBV28	.	TRBD1	TRBJ1-6	TGTGCCAGCACCCTTCTGGACAGGGACAATTCACCCCTCCACTTT	CASTLLDRDNSPLHF
TRBV7-9	.	TRBD2	TRBJ2-5	TGTGCCAGCAGCTCTGGGGGAGCTAGCGGGGCGACCCAGTACTTC	CASSSGGASGATQYF
TRBV5-1	.	.	TRBJ2-7	TGCGCCAGCAGCTCGACCCATACAACGACAGAGTCCTCCTACGAGCAGTACTTC	CASSSTHTTTESSYEQYF
TRBV5-1	once	.	TRBJ2-5	TGCGCCAGCAGCTATTCAGACGAGGTAGCGGATAACCGGGAGACCCAGTACTTC	CASSYSDEVADNRETQYF
TRBV19	few	.	TRBJ2-2	TGTGCCAGTAAGGGCCGGGGCACCGGGGAGCTGTTTTTT	CASKGRGTGELFF
TRBV6-2/TRBV6-3	.	TRBD1	TRBJ2-5	TGTGCCAGCAGTCCCGACAGGGTGGGCCAAGAGACCCAGTACTTC	CASSPDRVGQETQYF
TRBV5-1	once	.	TRBJ2-1	TGCGTCAGCAGCGCCGGTAACGGGATCAATGAGCAGTTCTTC	CVSSAGNGINEQFF
TRBV29-1	many	.	TRBJ1-2	TGCAGCGGGGGAGGAGGGGGTGGCTACACCTTC	CSGGGGGGYTF
TRBV12-3/TRBV12-4	many	.	TRBJ1-1	TGTGCCAGCAGTCCGACAGCCAACACTGAAGCTTTCTTT	CASSPTANTEAFF
TRBV20-1	many	.	TRBJ1-5	TGCAGTGCTAGTTCGCTGGGTCGGCCCCAGCATTTT	CSASSLGRPQHF